Below, one TCR beta chain is given with its context. These data originate in a study of shared T cell receptors in the human thymus. Assay used: immunoSEQ multiplex PCR; TCRdb lists only in-frame clones, some missing. The sample includes about 540,000 clones, 75% to 85% seen only once; the top ten take 0.013%. The CDR3 consists of 18 residues. Germline CDR1 and CDR2: SGHVT and SQSDAQ. After removal of 2 bases from V and 6 bases from J, the junction contained 18 bases not matched to a gene. This same sample was also part of a study on human thymus T cells. According to that study: Infants served as donors; they were healthy and Finnish and were having corrective surgery for congenital heart defects. Thymic tissue was derived from resections collected during corrective heart surgery. Thymic and blood repertoires seemed to show skewed V and J gene use.

The chain has TRBV7-4 and TRBJ1-2; TRBD1 agrees at 7 bases. This sequence was found in a boy younger than two with a congenital heart defect. The sequencing input was thymocytes. CDR3 region: CASSLRGQESHRSDGYTF. In DNA, the CDR3 is TGTGCCAGCAGCTTACGCGGACAGGAGAGCCATCGATCGGATGGCTACACCTTC.